The entry below gives a single T cell receptor (beta chain) sequence along with its context. What it binds is unknown. Indicated treatment: oral pan-JAK inhibitor, 5-10 mg twice daily. These data originate in a study of CD8+ T cells in alopecia areata. Study-level points and caveats: TCRs were shared less clearly across patients than in mice, possibly for HLA-related reasons. Under tofacitinib, fewer expanded CD8+ clones appeared among the top 100 scalp clones.

The CDR3 is made up of 12 amino acids. With 1 base removed from V and 7 bases from J, the gap between germline ends came to 10 bases. CDR1 and CDR2 (germline): SQVTM, ANQGSEA. RNA was isolated and reverse transcribed to cDNA, the sequencing template. Here immunoSEQ multiplex PCR was the method, and the copy in TCRdb shows in-frame clones only, minus some. Of 210,000 or so clones in the sample, more than 55% were seen once. This chain links TRBV29-1 with TRBJ1-1; no clear D. The sample was CD4+ T cells sorted from blood, taken at approximately week 45, from a patient treated with tofacitinib. This TCR derives from a human donor with alopecia areata. The CDR3 here is CSVEGPESEAFF. CDR3 nucleotides: TGCAGCGTTGAAGGCCCCGAAAGTGAAGCTTTCTTT.